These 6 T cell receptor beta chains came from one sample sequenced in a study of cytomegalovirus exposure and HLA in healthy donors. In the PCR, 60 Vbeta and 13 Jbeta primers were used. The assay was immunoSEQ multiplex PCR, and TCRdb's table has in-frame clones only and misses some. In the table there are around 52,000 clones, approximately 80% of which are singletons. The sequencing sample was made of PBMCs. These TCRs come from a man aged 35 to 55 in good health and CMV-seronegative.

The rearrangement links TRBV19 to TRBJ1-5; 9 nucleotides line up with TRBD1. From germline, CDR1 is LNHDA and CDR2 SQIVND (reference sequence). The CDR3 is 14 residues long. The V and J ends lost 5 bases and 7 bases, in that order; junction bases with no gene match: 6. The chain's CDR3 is CASSGLTGGQPQHF. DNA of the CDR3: TGTGCCAGTAGTGGGTTGACAGGGGGGCAGCCCCAGCATTTT.

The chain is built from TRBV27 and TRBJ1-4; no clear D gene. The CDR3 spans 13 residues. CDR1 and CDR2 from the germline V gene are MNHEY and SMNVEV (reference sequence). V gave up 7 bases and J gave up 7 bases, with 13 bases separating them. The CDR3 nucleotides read TGTGCCAGCACGGGAGGGTTTGGTGAAAAACTGTTTTTT. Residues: CASTGGFGEKLFF.

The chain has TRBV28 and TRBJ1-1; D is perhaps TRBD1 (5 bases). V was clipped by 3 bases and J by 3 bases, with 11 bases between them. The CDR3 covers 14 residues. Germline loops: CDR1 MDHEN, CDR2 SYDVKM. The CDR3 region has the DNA TGTGCCAGCAGTTTTAGCGGGGGTTACACTGAAGCTTTCTTT. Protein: CASSFSGGYTEAFF.

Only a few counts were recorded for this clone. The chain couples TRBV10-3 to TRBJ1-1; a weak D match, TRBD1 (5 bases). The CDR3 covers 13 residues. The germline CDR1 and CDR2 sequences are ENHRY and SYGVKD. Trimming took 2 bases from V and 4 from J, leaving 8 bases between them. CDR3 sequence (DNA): TGTGCCATCAGTGAGACAGGCCCCACTGAAGCTTTCTTT. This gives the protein CAISETGPTEAFF.

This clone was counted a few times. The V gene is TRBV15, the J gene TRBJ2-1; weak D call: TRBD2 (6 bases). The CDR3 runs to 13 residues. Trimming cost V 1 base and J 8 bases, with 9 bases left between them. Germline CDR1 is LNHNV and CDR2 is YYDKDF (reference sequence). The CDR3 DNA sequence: TGTGCCACCAGCAGAGTGGGCGGGGATGAGCAGTTCTTC. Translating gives CATSRVGGDEQFF.

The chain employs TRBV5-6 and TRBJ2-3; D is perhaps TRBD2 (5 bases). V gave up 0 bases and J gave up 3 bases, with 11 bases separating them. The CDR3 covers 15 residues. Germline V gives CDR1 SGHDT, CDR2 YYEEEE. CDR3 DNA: TGTGCCAGCAGCTTGGCCCCGGGGATGACAGATACGCAGTATTTT. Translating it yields CASSLAPGMTDTQYF.